This T cell receptor beta chain was obtained from a study of cytomegalovirus exposure and HLA in healthy donors. Overall study findings and caveats: A later analysis found most CMV-associated TCR beta chains apparently HLA-restricted. The study put some 150 TCR beta chains on its list as cytomegalovirus-associated.

This CDR3 region has 15 residues. CDR1 and CDR2 (germline): PRHDT, FYEKMQ (reference sequence). V lost 5 bases, J lost 2 bases, and 9 bases stayed unmatched. Primers included in the PCR were 60 Vbeta and 13 Jbeta primers. Only in-frame clones appear in the TCRdb table, and some are missing; sequencing was by immunoSEQ multiplex PCR. Found here are about 140,000 clones, 60% to 85% of them singletons; the top ten hold 2.8%. Points on this clone: Its specificity is unknown.

The receptor comes from a male donor in good health and CMV-seronegative. The material sequenced was PBMCs. The V and J genes are TRBV13 and TRBJ2-7; 7 positions match TRBD2. CDR3: CASSPGRGGTYEQYF. The CDR3, as DNA: TGTGCCAGCAGCCCCGGGCGCGGGGGTACCTACGAGCAGTACTTC.